This entry is about one T cell receptor (beta chain). At least ten counts were recorded for this clonotype. Which antigen it targets is not known. There are no base qualities to consult, and no much larger clone falls within one base. The data derive from a study of T cells after yellow fever vaccination (dated by TCRdb to about 2019). With respect to the entire study: Libraries from fractions with low cell numbers were prepared with the SMART-Seq v4 Ultra Low Input RNA kit. To follow T-cell clones before and after primary and booster YFV17D yellow fever vaccination, bulk TCR alpha and beta repertoires were sequenced over time. Blood was drawn at multiple timepoints before and after primary and secondary immunization, with bulk PBMC replicates and cell subsets isolated. The cohort comprised two healthy male donors, one aged 18 to 29 and one aged 30 to 40 years. General findings and caveats noted by the study authors: Computational filtering was needed because FACS-sorted repertoires could contain abundant contaminating clonotypes from the bulk population. After the booster, most of the clones that had expanded following primary vaccination were detected again (almost 98% of CD4 and around 88% of CD8), which suggests that memory was broadly maintained. A small share of clonotypes occurred in both CD4 and CD8 compartments, likely arising from convergent recombination. Compared with the primary T-cell response, the secondary T-cell response was weaker but faster, peaking on day 5 rather than day 15. Because the study included only a couple of donors, the extent to which the findings can be generalized is limited.

TCR cDNA was synthesized by 5'RACE template switching, which introduced a universal primer site and unique molecular identifiers. Priming for cDNA synthesis came from both the TCR alpha and TCR beta constant segments. Library amplification involved two PCR steps, and the second step added sample barcodes and sequencing adapters. Sequencing of libraries was performed on Illumina HiSeq 2500 (2x100 bp) or NovaSeq (2x150 bp). The original pipeline was this. MIGEC was used to demultiplex reads and collapse the reads into UMI consensus sequences, and MiXCR was used for V(D)J alignment. Clonotypes responding to the vaccine were identified with edgeR on replicate PBMC samples, with the criteria of FDR below 0.01 and a log2 fold change above 5 up to day 15. Each bulk clonotype received a CD4 or CD8 identity based on whether the sequenced CD4 or CD8 repertoire contained that clonotype at higher abundance. Through fastp at Q25 and MiXCR, TCRdb rebuilt clones from the public reads, retaining in-frame beta chains. CDR3 protein duplicates are merged, each entry listing the most common genes and DNA. The V and J calls shown here were made by TCRdb, not taken from the authors' results. Counted in this sample were approximately 110,000 distinct CDR3 sequences; about 7.4% of them appeared once. Clones ranked in the top ten supply 2% to 3% of the sample.

Via the germline V gene, CDR1 is SGHRS and CDR2 YFSETQ. V gives up 2 bases and J gives up 8 bases, and the segment between their germline ends measures 14 bases. The CDR3 goes from the cysteine to the phenylalanine over 14 residues. Of the read, only the CDR3 DNA is kept; its 42 bases are in frame from base 1. Interpreted using the paper, the treatment or condition label stands for: live attenuated yellow fever vaccine strain. PBMCs were isolated from peripheral blood using a standard Ficoll-Paque protocol. CD4 and CD8 T-cell fractions were isolated with Dynabeads CD4 and CD8 positive selection kits. TriZol was used to extract RNA from bulk PBMCs, from CD4 and CD8 fractions, and from dextramer-positive and dextramer-negative fractions.

The chain is encoded by TRBV5-1 joined to TRBJ2-1; the D segment cannot be called with confidence. The clonotype originates from a man younger than 35 who received the YFV17D yellow fever vaccine. The sample was CD4+ T cells sorted from PBMCs, taken approximately 11 days after the first yellow fever vaccination. This receptor has the CDR3 CASSFSNWVDEQFF. The DNA sequence follows: TGCGCCAGCAGCTTCTCTAATTGGGTCGATGAGCAGTTCTTC.